This is a list of T cell receptor beta chains from one sample in a study of blood T cell repertoires in COVID-19. Produced via immunoSEQ multiplex PCR; TCRdb's table is partial and in-frame only. The repertoire consists of a few hundred thousand clones, with over 75% occurring once and the leading ten covering around 3.1%. Sequenced material: PBMCs or T cells enriched from blood (not recorded which). The receptors originated from a woman aged 40 to 50 who had been exposed to COVID-19. CDR3s include the opening cysteine and the closing phenylalanine or tryptophan. Fields, in order: J gene, D gene, V gene, clone size, CDR3 protein, CDR3 DNA. A D gene is named only where the DNA matches it firmly. A row's size may be missing; if present it is once, few, many or a size class.

TRBJ2-1	TRBD2	TRBV5-4	NA	CASSPPTSGRGPGRNEQFF	TGTGCCAGCAGCCCACCGACTAGCGGGAGGGGCCCAGGGCGGAATGAGCAGTTCTTC
TRBJ2-7	TRBD2	TRBV28	NA	CASRPTGGPQGWEQYF	TGTGCCAGCAGACCCACGGGGGGGCCCCAGGGGTGGGAGCAGTACTTC
TRBJ2-5	TRBD2	TRBV9	NA	CASSAGGTSQETQYF	TGTGCCAGCAGCGCGGGGGGGACGAGCCAAGAGACCCAGTACTTC
TRBJ2-1	TRBD2	TRBV18	NA	CASSPGTSESLGSSYNEQFF	TGTGCCAGCTCACCGGGGACTAGCGAGAGTCTAGGGAGCTCCTACAATGAGCAGTTCTTC
TRBJ1-2	TRBD1	TRBV7-2	NA	CASSLGQGLIYGYTF	TGTGCCAGCAGCTTAGGACAGGGTTTGATCTATGGCTACACCTTC
TRBJ2-1	NA	TRBV2	once	CASSSTSLTYNEQFF	TGTGCCAGCAGCTCTACTAGTTTAACCTACAATGAGCAGTTCTTC
TRBJ1-1	NA	TRBV6-5	NA	CASSSGRGGNTEAFF	TGTGCCAGCAGTTCCGGGAGAGGTGGGAACACTGAAGCTTTCTTT
TRBJ2-6	NA	TRBV6-4	NA	CASSRESGSGANVLTF	TGTGCCAGCAGCAGGGAATCTGGCTCTGGGGCCAACGTCCTGACTTTC
TRBJ1-5	NA	TRBV7-3	NA	CASSLNVNQPQHF	TGTGCCAGCAGCTTAAATGTAAATCAGCCCCAGCATTTT
TRBJ2-2	TRBD2	TRBV3-1/TRBV3-2	NA	CASSLGLAGRTGELFF	TGTGCCAGCAGCCTTGGACTAGCGGGAAGGACCGGGGAGCTGTTTTTT
TRBJ2-3	TRBD2	TRBV28	NA	CASSKSSSGRARDTQYF	TGTGCCAGCAGTAAATCTTCTAGCGGGAGGGCCAGAGATACGCAGTATTTT
TRBJ2-5	TRBD2	TRBV7-2	NA	CASSLVSGKYQETQYF	TGTGCCAGCAGCTTGGTCAGCGGGAAGTACCAAGAGACCCAGTACTTC
TRBJ2-2	NA	TRBV5-1	NA	CASSLIGPGTTGELFF	TGCGCCAGCAGCTTGATAGGTCCGGGTACCACCGGGGAGCTGTTTTTT
TRBJ1-4	NA	TRBV6-5	NA	CASSPPGRGEKLFF	TGTGCCAGCAGCCCACCCGGACGGGGAGAAAAACTGTTTTTT
TRBJ2-3	NA	TRBV18	once	CASSPPWGDSTDTQYF	TGTGCCAGCTCACCACCGTGGGGGGACAGCACAGATACGCAGTATTTT
TRBJ1-1	NA	TRBV4-3	NA	CASSPTQGNTEAFF	TGCGCCAGCAGCCCCACACAGGGGAACACTGAAGCTTTCTTT
TRBJ1-5	NA	TRBV4-1	NA	CASSEAGVGQPQHF	TGCGCCAGCAGCGAGGCAGGGGTAGGTCAGCCCCAGCATTTT
TRBJ2-2	NA	TRBV25-1	NA	CASSAGQILSFGELFF	TGTGCCAGCAGTGCCGGACAAATCCTTTCGTTCGGGGAGCTGTTTTTT
TRBJ1-1	NA	TRBV30	NA	CAWTGTRTEAFF	TGTGCCTGGACTGGAACGAGGACTGAAGCTTTCTTT
TRBJ1-5	NA	TRBV28	NA	CASSLIQLNQPQHF	TGTGCCAGCAGTTTAATCCAGTTAAATCAGCCCCAGCATTTT
TRBJ2-1	TRBD2	TRBV7-2	NA	CASSPRLAGPSSYNEQFF	TGTGCCAGCAGCCCCCGACTAGCGGGGCCGTCCTCCTACAATGAGCAGTTCTTC
TRBJ1-1	NA	TRBV7-8	NA	CASSPLMERPVMNTEAFF	TGTGCCAGCAGCCCTTTAATGGAGCGTCCTGTCATGAACACTGAAGCTTTCTTT
TRBJ2-7	NA	TRBV7-2	NA	CASSLGGPGNEQYF	TGTGCCAGCAGCTTAGGCGGCCCGGGAAACGAGCAGTACTTC
TRBJ2-5	NA	TRBV4-1	few	CASSQESKGGWLQETQYF	TGCGCCAGCAGCCAAGAAAGTAAAGGGGGATGGCTACAAGAGACCCAGTACTTC
TRBJ1-1	NA	TRBV5-4	NA	CASSLDGEANTEAFF	TGTGCCAGCAGCTTAGATGGGGAGGCGAACACTGAAGCTTTCTTT